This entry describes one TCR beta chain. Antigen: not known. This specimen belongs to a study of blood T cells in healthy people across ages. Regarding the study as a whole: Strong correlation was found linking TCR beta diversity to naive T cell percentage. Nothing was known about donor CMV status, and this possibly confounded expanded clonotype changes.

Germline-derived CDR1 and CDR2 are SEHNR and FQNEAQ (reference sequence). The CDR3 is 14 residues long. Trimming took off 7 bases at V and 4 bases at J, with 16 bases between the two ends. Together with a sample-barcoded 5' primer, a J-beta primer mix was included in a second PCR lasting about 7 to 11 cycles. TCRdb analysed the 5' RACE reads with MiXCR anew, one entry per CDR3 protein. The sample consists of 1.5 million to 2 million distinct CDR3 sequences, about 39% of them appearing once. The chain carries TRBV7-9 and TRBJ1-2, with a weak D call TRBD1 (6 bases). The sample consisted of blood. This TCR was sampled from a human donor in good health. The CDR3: CASTRGVTFYGYTF. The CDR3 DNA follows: TGTGCCAGCACTAGGGGGGTTACATTCTATGGCTACACCTTC.